Below are 8 T cell receptor beta chains sequenced from a single sample in a study of blood T cell repertoires in COVID-19. Some clones are missing from TCRdb's copy, which holds only in-frame ones; the method was immunoSEQ multiplex PCR. The repertoire has 150,000 or so clones, 80% to 90% of them found once; the top ten carry 4%. Sequencing used peripheral blood. All receptors come from a woman in her sixties or seventies with acute or convalescent COVID-19.

The V gene is TRBV19, the J gene TRBJ1-2; 10 nucleotides match TRBD1. The CDR3 extends over 16 amino acids. CDR1 and CDR2 (germline): LNHDA, SQIVND (reference sequence). V was pared by 7 bases and J by 4 bases, with 12 bases of the junction left unmatched. The CDR3 nucleotides are TGTGCCAGTACCCCTGACCGGGACAGGGGCCGCTATGGCTACACCTTC. This codes for CASTPDRDRGRYGYTF.

V usage is TRBV6-5 and J usage is TRBJ2-7; TRBD1 agrees at 9 bases. J was trimmed by 3 bases and V by 6 bases; bases with no gene match: 6. There are 14 residues in the CDR3. Germline CDR1 reads MNHEY; CDR2 reads SVGAGI. The DNA for the CDR3 is TGTGCCAGCAGCCTACAGGGGGCTCTCTACGAGCAGTACTTC. It translates to CASSLQGALYEQYF.

This clone was detected once. The chain is built from TRBV4-3 and TRBJ2-3; 10 nucleotides align to TRBD2. This CDR3 is 16 amino acids long. J gave up 6 bases and V 3 bases, and 9 bases lay outside the gene matches. CDR1 LGHNA and CDR2 YSLEER come from the germline V gene. CDR3 nucleotide sequence: TGCGCCAGCAGCCAGCACCTAGCGGGAGTAGCCGATACGCAGTATTTT. This sequence encodes CASSQHLAGVADTQYF.

This clone was detected only a few times. The chain couples TRBV4-3 to TRBJ1-2, with TRBD1 matching over 8 bases. This CDR3 has 17 residues. The germline CDR1 and CDR2 sequences are LGHNA and YSLEER. The V gene end was trimmed by 0 bases and the J gene end by 8 bases; junction bases not matched to a gene: 14. The CDR3 reads CASSQDHTAGGLGGYTF. The CDR3 coding sequence is TGCGCCAGCAGCCAAGATCACACGGCAGGGGGCCTAGGAGGCTACACCTTC.

J is TRBJ2-3 and V is TRBV9; TRBD2 matches 7 bases. This CDR3 is built from 14 residues. Germline CDR1 SGDLS, CDR2 YYNGEE. Unmatched junction bases numbered 3, after V lost 5 bases and J lost 0 bases. CDR3 loop: CASSPSGSTDTQYF. In nucleotides, the CDR3 is TGTGCCAGCAGTCCTAGCGGAAGCACAGATACGCAGTATTTT.

This rearrangement joins TRBV5-1 to TRBJ1-1; TRBD1 matches 9 bases. The CDR3 consists of 13 residues. CDR1 and CDR2 from the germline V gene are SGHRS and YFSETQ. V was clipped by 0 bases and J by 8 bases; unmatched bases: 2. This CDR3 is CASSLGTGEEAFF. CDR3 nucleotides: TGCGCCAGCAGCTTGGGGACAGGGGAAGAAGCTTTCTTT.

This chain links TRBV4-3 with TRBJ2-2; D may be TRBD1 (5 bases). Trimming pared 3 bases from V and 2 bases from J, leaving 13 bases between. This CDR3 has 16 residues. The germline V gene encodes CDR1 LGHNA and CDR2 YSLEER. CDR3 DNA sequence: TGCGCCAGCAGCCAGGGGCTAGGGTTTAACACCGGGGAGCTGTTTTTT. This sequence encodes CASSQGLGFNTGELFF.

The V gene is TRBV24-1, the J gene TRBJ1-3; TRBD1 might be the D (5 bases). The CDR3 is made up of 19 amino acids. Per the germline V gene, CDR1 is KGHDR and CDR2 is SFDVKD. Trimming left V 10 bases short and J 0 bases short, with 27 bases between. DNA of the CDR3: TGTGCCACTCCATATTTACCAGGGCCTAATAATCACTCTGGAAACACCATATATTTT. Translated, it gives CATPYLPGPNNHSGNTIYF.